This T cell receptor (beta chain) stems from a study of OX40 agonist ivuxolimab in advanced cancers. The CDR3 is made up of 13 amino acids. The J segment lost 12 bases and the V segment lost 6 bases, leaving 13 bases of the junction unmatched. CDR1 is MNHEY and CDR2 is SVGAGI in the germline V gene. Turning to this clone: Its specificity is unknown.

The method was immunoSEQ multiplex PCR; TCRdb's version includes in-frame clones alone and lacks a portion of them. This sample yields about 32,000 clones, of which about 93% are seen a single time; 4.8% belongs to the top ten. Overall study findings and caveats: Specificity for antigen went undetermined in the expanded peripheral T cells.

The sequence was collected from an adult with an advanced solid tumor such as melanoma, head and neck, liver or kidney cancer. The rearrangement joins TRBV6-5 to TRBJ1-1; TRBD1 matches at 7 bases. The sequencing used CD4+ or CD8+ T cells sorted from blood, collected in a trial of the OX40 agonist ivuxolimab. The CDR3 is CASSYTGTVETFF. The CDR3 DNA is TGTGCCAGCAGCTATACCGGGACAGTAGAAACTTTCTTT.